This record covers a single T cell receptor (beta chain). Antigen specificity is unknown. Both 60 Vbeta primers and 13 Jbeta primers went into the PCR. Sequencing used immunoSEQ multiplex PCR; TCRdb keeps in-frame clones, though not all of them. This table holds 150,000 or so clones, around four fifths found once. The data originate from a study of cytomegalovirus exposure and HLA in healthy donors. About the study: There were some 81 million unique TCRs (from HLA-typed donors) in an early data release. Broader study findings: Earlier analysis looked at TCR beta V segments, and most were productive about 90% or about 30% of the time. Investigators reported 164 TCR beta chains as tied to cytomegalovirus. A classifier reportedly called cytomegalovirus status with high sensitivity and specificity.

V shed 1 base and J shed 10 bases, with 10 bases lying between them. CDR1 is LNHNV and CDR2 is YYDKDF in the germline V gene (reference sequence). The CDR3 contains 12 residues. This receptor was obtained from a man between 25 and 39 years old in good health and CMV-seronegative. The sample comprised PBMCs. The V and J genes are TRBV15 and TRBJ1-1, with D tentatively TRBD1 (5 bases). Here the CDR3 reads CATSRVGQGAFF. CDR3 coding DNA: TGTGCCACCAGCAGAGTGGGGCAGGGAGCTTTCTTT.